Following are 7 T cell receptor beta chains from one sample sequenced in a study of T cells in localized non-small cell lung cancer. TCRdb's copy holds only in-frame clones and misses some; the assay was immunoSEQ multiplex PCR. The repertoire holds 2,000 to 3,000 clones, with around 24% as singletons. The sequencing used normal lung tissue next to the tumor, collected before any cancer treatment. The source is a female donor with stage II lung adenocarcinoma.

Within the sample, this clone is medium-sized. This sequence joins TRBV11-3 and TRBJ2-5; 8 nucleotides match TRBD2. With V trimmed by 4 bases and J by 5 bases, 12 bases remained unmatched. This CDR3 comprises 16 residues. Per germline, CDR1 SGHNT and CDR2 YENEEA. DNA of the CDR3: TGTGCCAGCAGCTCCCCGAAGCGGGGGTTGAGGGAGACCCAGTACTTC. This sequence encodes CASSSPKRGLRETQYF.

In this sample, this clone turned up a few times. The CDR3 spells CASRKTDYYGYTF. The CDR3 region has the DNA TGTGCCAGCAGAAAGACAGATTACTATGGCTACACCTTC. The genes are TRBV9 and TRBJ1-2; possible D gene TRBD1, 5 bases. The CDR3 totals 13 residues. The V end lost 5 bases, the J end lost 3 bases, and 11 bases lay between the germline ends. Germline V gives CDR1 SGDLS, CDR2 YYNGEE. Looking up the rest from reference TRBV9 and TRBJ1-2 gives the full variable domain: DSGVTQTPKHLITATGQRVTLRCSPRSGDLSVYWYQQSLDQGLQFLIQYYNGEERAKGNILERFSAQQFPDLHSELNLSSLELGDSALYFCASRKTDYYGYTFGSGTRLTVV.

The rearrangement uses TRBV9 and TRBJ2-1; tentative D call: TRBD1 (6 bases). Germline loops: CDR1 SGDLS, CDR2 YYNGEE. The CDR3 totals 14 residues. The V end lost 4 bases, the J end lost 5 bases, and 13 bases lay between the germline ends. Here the CDR3 DNA reads TGTGCCAGCAGCATCCAGGGGAAGAACAATGAGCAGTTCTTC. Amino acid sequence: CASSIQGKNNEQFF.

The rearrangement joins TRBV5-1 to TRBJ2-3, with 12 positions matching TRBD2. This CDR3 spans 17 amino acids. From germline, CDR1 is SGHRS and CDR2 YFSETQ. V was pared by 0 bases and J by 3 bases, with 5 bases of the junction left unmatched. DNA of the CDR3: TGCGCCAGCAGCTTGGTAACTAGCGGGGGGCCAACAGATACGCAGTATTTT. Encoded protein: CASSLVTSGGPTDTQYF. Based on the CDR3 plus reference TRBV5-1 and TRBJ2-3, the full variable domain is KAGVTQTPRYLIKTRGQQVTLSCSPISGHRSVSWYQQTPGQGLQFLFEYFSETQRNKGNFPGRFSGRQFSNSRSEMNVSTLELGDSALYLCASSLVTSGGPTDTQYFGPGTRLTVL.

The chain combines TRBV6-8 with TRBJ2-1; 16 nucleotides align to TRBD2. Germline values: CDR1 MNHGY, CDR2 SAAAGT. The CDR3 runs 17 residues. V lost 4 bases and J lost 2; bases outside the gene matches: 2. The CDR3 sequence is CASSSGTSGGAYNEQFF. The DNA of the CDR3 is TGTGCCAGCAGTTCCGGGACTAGCGGGGGGGCCTACAATGAGCAGTTCTTC.

There are a few counts of this clone. The gene calls are TRBV19 and TRBJ1-2, with 7 nucleotides matching TRBD1. The V gene's germline CDR1 is LNHDA and CDR2 SQIVND (reference sequence). This CDR3 comprises 15 residues. V lost 5 bases and J lost 8; bases outside the gene matches: 14. The CDR3 nucleotides read TGTGCCAGTAGTCCCACTCAGGGGGGCACTAGGGGCTACACCTTC. It codes for CASSPTQGGTRGYTF.

The chain has TRBV19 and TRBJ2-5, with no clear D. The germline V gene encodes CDR1 LNHDA and CDR2 SQIVND (reference sequence). V was shortened by 11 bases and J by 8 bases, with 18 bases between the two germline ends. The length of the CDR3 is 12 residues. The CDR3 region is CALVNMEKTQYF. CDR3 in DNA: TGTGCCCTCGTTAACATGGAGAAAACCCAGTACTTC.